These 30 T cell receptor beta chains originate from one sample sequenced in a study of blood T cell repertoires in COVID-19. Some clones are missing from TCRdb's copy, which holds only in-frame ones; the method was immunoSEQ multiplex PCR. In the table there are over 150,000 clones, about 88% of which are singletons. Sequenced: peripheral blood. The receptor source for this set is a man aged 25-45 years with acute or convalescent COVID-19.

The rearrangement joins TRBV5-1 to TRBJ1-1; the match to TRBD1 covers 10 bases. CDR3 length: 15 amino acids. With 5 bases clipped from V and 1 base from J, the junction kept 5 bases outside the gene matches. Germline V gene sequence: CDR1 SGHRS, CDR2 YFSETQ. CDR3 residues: CASRPRTGGNTEAFF. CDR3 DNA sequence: TGCGCCAGCAGACCCCGGACAGGGGGGAACACTGAAGCTTTCTTT.

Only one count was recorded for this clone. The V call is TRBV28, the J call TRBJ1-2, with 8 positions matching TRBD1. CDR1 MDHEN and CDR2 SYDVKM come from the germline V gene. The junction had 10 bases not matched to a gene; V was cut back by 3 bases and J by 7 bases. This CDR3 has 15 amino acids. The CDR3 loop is CASSFVDRAIGGYTF. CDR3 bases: TGTGCCAGCAGTTTTGTGGACAGGGCGATTGGTGGCTACACCTTC.

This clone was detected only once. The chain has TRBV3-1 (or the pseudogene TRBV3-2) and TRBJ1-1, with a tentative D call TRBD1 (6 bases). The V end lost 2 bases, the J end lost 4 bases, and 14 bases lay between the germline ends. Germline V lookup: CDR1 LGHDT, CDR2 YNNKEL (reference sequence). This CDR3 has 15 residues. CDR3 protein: CASSQQGSASTEAFF. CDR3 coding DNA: TGTGCCAGCAGCCAACAGGGGAGCGCTAGCACTGAAGCTTTCTTT.

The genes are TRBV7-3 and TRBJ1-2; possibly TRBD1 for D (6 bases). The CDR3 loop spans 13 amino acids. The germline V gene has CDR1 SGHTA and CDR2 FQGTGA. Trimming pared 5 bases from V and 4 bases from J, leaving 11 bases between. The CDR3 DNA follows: TGTGCCAGCAGCGGCAGGGGTCCCTATGGCTACACCTTC. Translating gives CASSGRGPYGYTF.

The CDR3 DNA reads as TGTGCCAGCAGGGGCCCCCCGGCGGAGACCCAGTACTTC. It is translated as CASRGPPAETQYF. V and J are TRBV6-5 and TRBJ2-5; no clear D gene. Trimming cost V 6 bases and J 5 bases, with 13 bases left between them. Germline-derived CDR1 and CDR2 are MNHEY and SVGAGI. This CDR3 has 13 amino acids.

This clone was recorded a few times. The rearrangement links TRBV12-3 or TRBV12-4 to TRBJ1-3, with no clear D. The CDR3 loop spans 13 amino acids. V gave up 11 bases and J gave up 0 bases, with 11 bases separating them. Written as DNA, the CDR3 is TGTGCCTCCCAAGCGGTCTCTGGAAACACCATATATTTT. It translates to CASQAVSGNTIYF.

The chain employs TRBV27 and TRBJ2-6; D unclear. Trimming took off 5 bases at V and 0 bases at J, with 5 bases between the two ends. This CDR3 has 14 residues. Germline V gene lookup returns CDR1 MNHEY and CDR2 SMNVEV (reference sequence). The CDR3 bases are TGTGCCAGCAGTCCCAACTCTGGGGCCAACGTCCTGACTTTC. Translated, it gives CASSPNSGANVLTF.

The CDR3 coding sequence is TGTGCCAGCGGAGGACTAGCCGCTACTACGAGCGAGCAGTACTTC. Encoded protein: CASGGLAATTSEQYF. The chain employs TRBV6-5 and TRBJ2-7; 8 nucleotides agree with TRBD2. V gave up 8 bases and J gave up 6 bases; unmatched junction bases: 15. The CDR3 spans 15 residues. Germline V CDR1 and CDR2: MNHEY, SVGAGI.

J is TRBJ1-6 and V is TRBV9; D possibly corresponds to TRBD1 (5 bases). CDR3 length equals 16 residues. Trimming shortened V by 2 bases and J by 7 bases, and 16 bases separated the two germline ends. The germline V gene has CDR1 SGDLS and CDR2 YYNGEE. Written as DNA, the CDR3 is TGTGCCAGCAGCGTCTCCGGGGACTCTCTCAATTCACCCCTCCACTTT. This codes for CASSVSGDSLNSPLHF.

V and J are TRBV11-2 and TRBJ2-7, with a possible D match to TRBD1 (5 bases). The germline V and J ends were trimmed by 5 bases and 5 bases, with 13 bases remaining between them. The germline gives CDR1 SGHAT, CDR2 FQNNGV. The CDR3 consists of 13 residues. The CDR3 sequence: CASSQGVGDEQYF. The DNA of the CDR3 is TGTGCCAGCAGCCAGGGTGTAGGAGACGAGCAGTACTTC. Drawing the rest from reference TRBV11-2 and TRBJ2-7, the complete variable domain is EAGVAQSPRYKIIEKRQSVAFWCNPISGHATLYWYQQILGQGPKLLIQFQNNGVVDDSQLPKDRFSAERLKGVDSTLKIQPAKLEDSAVYLCASSQGVGDEQYFGPGTRLTVT.

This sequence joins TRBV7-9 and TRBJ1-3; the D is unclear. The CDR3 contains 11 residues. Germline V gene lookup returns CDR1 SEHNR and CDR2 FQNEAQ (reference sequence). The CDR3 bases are TGTGGAGGAGGGCACGGAAACACCATATATTTT. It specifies CGGGHGNTIYF.

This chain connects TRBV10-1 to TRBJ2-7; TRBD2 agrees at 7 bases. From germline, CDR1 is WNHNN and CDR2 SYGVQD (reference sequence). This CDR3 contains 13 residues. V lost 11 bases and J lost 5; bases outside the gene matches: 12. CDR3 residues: CAGREGRLDEQYF. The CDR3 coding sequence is TGCGCCGGAAGGGAGGGCCGGTTGGACGAGCAGTACTTC.

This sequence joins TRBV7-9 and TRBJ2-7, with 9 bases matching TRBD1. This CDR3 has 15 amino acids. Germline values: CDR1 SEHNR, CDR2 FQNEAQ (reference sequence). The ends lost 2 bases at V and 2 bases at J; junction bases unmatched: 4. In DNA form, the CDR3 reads TGTGCCAGCAGCTTAACGAGACAGGGGGCCTACGAGCAGTACTTC. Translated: CASSLTRQGAYEQYF.

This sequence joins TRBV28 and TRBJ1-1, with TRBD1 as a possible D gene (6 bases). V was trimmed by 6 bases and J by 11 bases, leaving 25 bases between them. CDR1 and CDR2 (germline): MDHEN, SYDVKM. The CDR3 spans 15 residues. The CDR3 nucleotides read TGTGCCAGCAGATTCGACGGGACAAGGAACGCCTGGGCTTTCTTT. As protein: CASRFDGTRNAWAFF.

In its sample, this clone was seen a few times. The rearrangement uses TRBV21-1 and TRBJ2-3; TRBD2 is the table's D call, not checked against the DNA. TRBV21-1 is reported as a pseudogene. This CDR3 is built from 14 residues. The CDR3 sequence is CASSNHRVTDTQYF. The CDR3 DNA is TGTGCCAGCAGCAACCATAGAGTCACAGATACGCAGTATTTT.

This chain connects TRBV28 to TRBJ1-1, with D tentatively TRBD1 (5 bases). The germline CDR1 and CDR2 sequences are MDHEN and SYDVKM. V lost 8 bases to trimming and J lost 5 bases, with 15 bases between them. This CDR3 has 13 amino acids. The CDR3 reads CASRGGGRTEAFF. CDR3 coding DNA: TGTGCCAGCCGGGGGGGAGGCCGGACTGAAGCTTTCTTT.

The CDR3: CASSLPTFDWGLNTEAFF. CDR3 DNA sequence: TGTGCCAGCAGTTTACCCACCTTTGATTGGGGGCTGAACACTGAAGCTTTCTTT. V and J are TRBV28 and TRBJ1-1; a weak D match, TRBD1 (6 bases). The germline V gene has CDR1 MDHEN and CDR2 SYDVKM. Trimming cost V 2 bases and J 0 bases, with 19 bases left between them. The CDR3 consists of 18 residues.

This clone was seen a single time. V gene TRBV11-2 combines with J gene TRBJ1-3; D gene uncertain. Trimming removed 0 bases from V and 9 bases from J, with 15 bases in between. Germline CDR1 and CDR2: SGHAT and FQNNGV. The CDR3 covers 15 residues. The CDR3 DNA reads TGTGCCAGCAGCTTAGAGCCAGGCCAGGTTGTCACCATATATTTT. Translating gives CASSLEPGQVVTIYF.

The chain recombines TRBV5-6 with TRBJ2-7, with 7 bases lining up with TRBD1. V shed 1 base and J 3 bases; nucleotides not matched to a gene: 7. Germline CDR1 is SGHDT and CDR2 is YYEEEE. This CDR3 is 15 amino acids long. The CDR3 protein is CASSLPGTEVYEQYF. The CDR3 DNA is TGTGCCAGCAGCTTGCCGGGGACAGAGGTCTACGAGCAGTACTTC. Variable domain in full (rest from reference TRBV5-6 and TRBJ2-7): DAGVTQSPTHLIKTRGQQVTLRCSPKSGHDTVSWYQQALGQGPQFIFQYYEEEERQRGNFPDRFSGHQFPNYSSELNVNALLLGDSALYLCASSLPGTEVYEQYFGPGTRLTVT.

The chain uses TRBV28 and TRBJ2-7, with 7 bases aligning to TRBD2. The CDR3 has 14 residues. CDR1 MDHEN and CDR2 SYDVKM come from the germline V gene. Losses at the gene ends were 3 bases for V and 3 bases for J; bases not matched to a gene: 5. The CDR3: CASSLGGINYEQYF. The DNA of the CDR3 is TGTGCCAGCAGTTTGGGGGGGATTAACTACGAGCAGTACTTC.

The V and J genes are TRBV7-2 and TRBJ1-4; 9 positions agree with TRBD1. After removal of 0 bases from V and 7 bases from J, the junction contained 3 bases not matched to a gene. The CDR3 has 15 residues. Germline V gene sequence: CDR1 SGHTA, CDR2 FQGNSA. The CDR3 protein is CASSLAGQGFEKLFF. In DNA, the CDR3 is TGTGCCAGCAGCTTAGCGGGACAGGGATTTGAAAAACTGTTTTTT.

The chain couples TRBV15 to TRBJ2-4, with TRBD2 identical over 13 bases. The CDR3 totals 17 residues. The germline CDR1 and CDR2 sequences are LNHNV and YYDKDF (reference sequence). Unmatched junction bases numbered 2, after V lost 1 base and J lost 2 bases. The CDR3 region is CATSRGTSGRTKNIQYF. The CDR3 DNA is TGTGCCACCAGCAGAGGGACTAGCGGGAGAACCAAAAACATTCAGTACTTC.

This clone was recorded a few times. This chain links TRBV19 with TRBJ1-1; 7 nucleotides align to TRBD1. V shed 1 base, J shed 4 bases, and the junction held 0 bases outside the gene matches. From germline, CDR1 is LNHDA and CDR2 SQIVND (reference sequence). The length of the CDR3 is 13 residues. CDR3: CASSIGQGTEAFF. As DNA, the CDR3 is TGTGCCAGTAGTATAGGACAGGGCACTGAAGCTTTCTTT.

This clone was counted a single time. CDR3 amino acids: CASSPQGGNSPLHF. The CDR3 DNA sequence: TGTGCCAGCAGCCCACAGGGGGGCAATTCACCCCTCCACTTT. The chain combines TRBV9 with TRBJ1-6; the match to TRBD1 covers 8 bases. This CDR3 comprises 14 residues. CDR1 SGDLS and CDR2 YYNGEE come from the germline V gene. Losses at the gene ends were 4 bases for V and 7 bases for J; bases not matched to a gene: 4.

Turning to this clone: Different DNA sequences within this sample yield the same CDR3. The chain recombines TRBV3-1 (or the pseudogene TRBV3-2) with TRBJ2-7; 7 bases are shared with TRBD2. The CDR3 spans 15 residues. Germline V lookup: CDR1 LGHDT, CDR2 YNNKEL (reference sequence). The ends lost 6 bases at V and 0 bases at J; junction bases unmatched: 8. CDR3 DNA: TGTGCCAGCAGTCAGCGGGACGGGAGCTCCTACGAGCAGTACTTC. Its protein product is CASSQRDGSSYEQYF.

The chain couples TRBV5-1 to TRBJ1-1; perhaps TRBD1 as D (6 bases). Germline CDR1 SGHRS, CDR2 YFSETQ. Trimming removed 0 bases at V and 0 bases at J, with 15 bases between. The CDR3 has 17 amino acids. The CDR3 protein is CASSLASGGWMNTEAFF. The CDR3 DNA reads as TGCGCCAGCAGCTTGGCCAGCGGGGGCTGGATGAACACTGAAGCTTTCTTT.

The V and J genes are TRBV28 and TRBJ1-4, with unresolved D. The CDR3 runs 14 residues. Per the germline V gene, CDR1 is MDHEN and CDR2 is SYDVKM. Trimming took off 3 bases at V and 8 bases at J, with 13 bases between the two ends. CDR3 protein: CASSLESPREKLFF. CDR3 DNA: TGTGCCAGCAGTTTGGAGTCCCCGAGGGAAAAACTGTTTTTT.

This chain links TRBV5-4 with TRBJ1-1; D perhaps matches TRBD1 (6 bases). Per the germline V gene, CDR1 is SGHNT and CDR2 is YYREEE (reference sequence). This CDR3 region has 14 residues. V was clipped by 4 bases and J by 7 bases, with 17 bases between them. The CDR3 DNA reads TGTGCCAGCAGCGGAGCGGGACAAGAAATTGAAGCTTTCTTT. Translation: CASSGAGQEIEAFF.

CDR3 bases: TGTGCCAGCAGTTTATCTGGTTGGGCCCCGCTGAACACTGAAGCTTTCTTT. The encoded protein is CASSLSGWAPLNTEAFF. V usage is TRBV27 and J usage is TRBJ1-1; no clear D. The CDR3 consists of 17 residues. Germline V gives CDR1 MNHEY, CDR2 SMNVEV (reference sequence). V lost 0 bases, J lost 0 bases, and 14 bases lay in between.

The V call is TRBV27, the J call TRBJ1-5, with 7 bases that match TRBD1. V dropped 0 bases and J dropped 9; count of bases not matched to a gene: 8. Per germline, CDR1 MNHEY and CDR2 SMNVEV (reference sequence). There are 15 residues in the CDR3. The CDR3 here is CASSLSPEGAWPQHF. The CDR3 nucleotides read TGTGCCAGCAGTTTATCCCCGGAGGGGGCCTGGCCCCAGCATTTT.